The TCR beta chain described here comes from a study of T cells after yellow fever vaccination. Overall study findings and caveats: The booster response re-showed most primary clones: more than 95% CD4, approximately 86% CD8. The secondary T-cell response peaked on day 5, not day 15, but was weaker.

TCRdb reanalysed the 5' RACE reads using MiXCR and keeps one entry per CDR3 protein. The table records some 670,000 distinct CDR3 sequences, 10% to 15% of them present only once. Note on this clonotype: Its matching antigen is unknown.

The receptor's source is a man aged 25-45 years who received the YFV17D yellow fever vaccine. The sample in question was PBMCs, obtained on the day of the yellow fever booster vaccination.

The CDR3 bases are TGTGCCAGCAGCCGTATGAGGACAGGGCACACAGATACGCAGTATTTT. It codes for CASSRMRTGHTDTQYF. This chain joins TRBV14 and TRBJ2-3, with 8 bases matching TRBD1. Germline CDR1 and CDR2: SGHDN and FVKESK. There are 16 residues in the CDR3. V lost 4 bases, J lost 2 bases, and 8 bases stayed unmatched.